Sequencing of this T cell receptor (beta chain) was carried out in a study of beta chain features in type 1 diabetes. Broader study findings: Among type 1 diabetes patients, VDJ junctions had fewer insertions and more deletions.

TCRB transcripts that were expressed got sequenced, as all of the isolated RNA had been reverse transcribed. Average reads for naive, central memory and regulatory T cell samples were several million. The protocol was immunoSEQ multiplex PCR, while the TCRdb copy is restricted to in-frame clones and leaves out a portion. Here the sample spans a few hundred thousand clones, 9.5% to 13% being singletons. In regard to this clone: Its target is unknown.

The sequenced sample consisted of central memory CD4+ T cells from blood. This sequence was found in a man between 18 and 29 years old in good health.

The CDR3 is CAPPGASGNAPGDEQYF. The CDR3 nucleotides read TGTGCTCCACCGGGGGCTAGCGGGAACGCACCGGGGGACGAGCAGTACTTC. The rearrangement links TRBV30 to TRBJ2-7; 9 nucleotides align to TRBD2. The CDR3 is 17 residues long. Germline V gives CDR1 GTSNPN, CDR2 SVGIG (reference sequence). Full variable domain (missing parts from reference TRBV30 and TRBJ2-7): SQTIHQWPATLVQPVGSPLSLECTVEGTSNPNLYWYRQAAGRGLQLLFYSVGIGQISSEVPQNLSASRPQDRQFILSSKKLLLSDSGFYLCAPPGASGNAPGDEQYFGPGTRLTVT.